The rows below give T cell receptor beta chains drawn from one sample of a study of T cells in Graves' hyperthyroidism and ophthalmopathy. Via MiXCR, TCRdb re-called the multiplex PCR reads, giving one row per CDR3 protein. Here the sample spans 360,000 or so distinct CDR3 sequences, approximately 19% being singletons. Material: blood. The source of these receptors is a woman younger than 35 with Graves' hyperthyroidism. Each CDR3 is given with its conserved first and last residue. The D gene is left open where the match is weak. The size entry is marked missing in some rows and otherwise reads once, few, many or a size class.

>NA|TRBJ2-5|few|TRBV28
CASPSPGGRPGETQYF
TGTGCCAGCCCCTCCCCGGGGGGCAGGCCCGGAGAGACCCAGTACTTC
>TRBD1|TRBJ2-7|NA|TRBV11-2
CASSNLGDRGDEQYF
TGTGCCAGCAGCAACCTAGGGGACAGGGGCGACGAGCAGTACTTC
>NA|TRBJ2-2|few|TRBV18
CASSPPQGFGELFF
TGTGCCAGCTCACCACCGCAAGGGTTCGGGGAGCTGTTTTTT
>NA|TRBJ2-5|many|TRBV6-2/TRBV6-3
CASSYQGQGGETQYF
TGTGCCAGCAGTTACCAGGGGCAGGGAGGAGAGACCCAGTACTTC
>TRBD2|TRBJ2-5|many|TRBV20-1
CSARLAKDLRETQYF
TGCAGTGCAAGACTAGCCAAGGACCTTAGGGAGACCCAGTACTTC
>NA|TRBJ2-7|NA|TRBV7-2
CASSPRATHEQYF
TGTGCCAGCAGCCCCAGGGCGACCCACGAGCAGTACTTC
>TRBD2|TRBJ2-5|many|TRBV15
CATSRDQRGAQETQYF
TGTGCCACCAGCAGAGATCAGCGGGGGGCCCAAGAGACCCAGTACTTC
>NA|TRBJ1-1|many|TRBV6-5
CASSYSGGGIVEAFF
TGTGCCAGCAGTTACTCGGGGGGTGGAATCGTCGAAGCTTTCTTT
>TRBD1|TRBJ1-5|NA|TRBV11-1
CASSLAGQGAVYPPNTDSNQPQHF
TGTGCCAGCAGCTTAGCGGGACAGGGGGCCGTGTACCCCCCTAATACCGATAGCAATCAGCCCCAGCATTTT
>TRBD1|TRBJ2-7|many|TRBV12-3/TRBV12-4
CASSLGQGGFEQYF
TGTGCCAGCAGTCTAGGACAGGGAGGTTTCGAGCAGTACTTC
>NA|TRBJ1-2|NA|TRBV18
CASSSGRDVLGYTF
TGTGCCAGCTCATCTGGCAGGGACGTCCTTGGCTACACCTTC
>NA|TRBJ1-3|NA|TRBV10-3
CAIRGTGNTIYF
TGTGCCATCAGAGGGACCGGAAACACCATATATTTT
>TRBD1|TRBJ2-7|NA|TRBV11-1
CASSLVGQGYDEQYF
TGTGCCAGCAGCTTGGTGGGACAGGGGTACGACGAGCAGTACTTC
>TRBD1|TRBJ1-5|NA|TRBV12-3/TRBV12-4
CASSRGPKQPQHF
TGTGCCAGCAGTAGGGGGCCGAAACAGCCCCAGCATTTT
>TRBD1|TRBJ1-2|many|TRBV6-2/TRBV6-3
CASSYPGQPPRLTYGYTF
TGTGCCAGCAGTTACCCGGGACAGCCACCACGACTTACCTATGGCTACACCTTC
>NA|TRBJ1-2|NA|TRBV20-1
CSAKGTAYGYTF
TGCAGTGCTAAAGGGACTGCCTATGGCTACACCTTC